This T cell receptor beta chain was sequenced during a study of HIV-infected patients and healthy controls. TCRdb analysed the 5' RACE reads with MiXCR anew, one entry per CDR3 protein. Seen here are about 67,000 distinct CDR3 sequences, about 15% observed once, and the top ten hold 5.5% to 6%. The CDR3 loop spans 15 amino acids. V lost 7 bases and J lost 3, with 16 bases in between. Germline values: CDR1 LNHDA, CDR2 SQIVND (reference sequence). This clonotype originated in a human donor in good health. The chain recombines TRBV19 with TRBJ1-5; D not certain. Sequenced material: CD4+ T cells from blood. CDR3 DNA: TGTGCCAGTACCGCGTCGGGTCCTCACAATCAGCCCCAGCATTTT. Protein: CASTASGPHNQPQHF.